Listed below are T cell receptor beta chains from one sample, sequenced in a study of blood T cell repertoires in COVID-19. The table came from immunoSEQ multiplex PCR; TCRdb's copy has only in-frame clones and leaves some out. The table includes approximately 82,000 clones, approximately 75% detected once. The source material was peripheral blood. Receptors were obtained from a human donor in a cohort sampled during active COVID-19. CDR3s include the opening cysteine and the closing phenylalanine or tryptophan. Fields, in order: CDR3 protein, clone size, J gene, V gene. Size tells how often a clone was seen (once, few, many) or the class of an expanded clone, and some rows leave it out.

CDR3 protein: CASRPDREHEQFF; clone size: NA; J gene: TRBJ2-1; V gene: TRBV12-3/TRBV12-4
CDR3 protein: CASSPSGAGGETQYF; clone size: once; J gene: TRBJ2-5; V gene: TRBV18
CDR3 protein: CASSYTSGANVLTF; clone size: NA; J gene: TRBJ2-6; V gene: TRBV7-6
CDR3 protein: CAWDTPGSQGRKLFF; clone size: NA; J gene: TRBJ1-4; V gene: TRBV30
CDR3 protein: CASSSGGLGYTEAFF; clone size: NA; J gene: TRBJ1-1; V gene: TRBV28
CDR3 protein: CASSPAPLTGGGKFF; clone size: NA; J gene: TRBJ2-1; V gene: TRBV7-9
CDR3 protein: CAISPDRVGEQYF; clone size: NA; J gene: TRBJ2-7; V gene: TRBV10-3
CDR3 protein: CASSQPGLAGGPFSYNEQFF; clone size: NA; J gene: TRBJ2-1; V gene: TRBV4-1
CDR3 protein: CASRETGQGRSPLHF; clone size: NA; J gene: TRBJ1-6; V gene: TRBV19
CDR3 protein: CASSASGGPYSPLHF; clone size: NA; J gene: TRBJ1-6; V gene: TRBV6-2/TRBV6-3
CDR3 protein: CASSTPPLREQFF; clone size: few; J gene: TRBJ2-1; V gene: TRBV19
CDR3 protein: CASSPPGGYTAQYF; clone size: NA; J gene: TRBJ2-5; V gene: TRBV18
CDR3 protein: CASVFDRGTQNTEAFF; clone size: NA; J gene: TRBJ1-1; V gene: TRBV2